The text below deals with one TCR beta chain. These data come from a study of blood T cell repertoires in COVID-19. The germline V and J ends were trimmed by 5 bases and 10 bases, with 12 bases remaining between them. CDR3 length equals 12 residues. The method was immunoSEQ multiplex PCR; TCRdb's version includes in-frame clones alone and lacks a portion of them. The table lists roughly 120,000 clones, roughly 87% of them singletons. This TCR came from a human donor in a cohort sampled during active COVID-19. The chain combines TRBV12-3 or TRBV12-4 with TRBJ2-1, with D hard to call. Sequencing input: peripheral blood. CDR3 region: CASSLGRREQFF. As DNA, the CDR3 is TGTGCCAGCAGTCTAGGTCGCCGGGAGCAGTTCTTC.